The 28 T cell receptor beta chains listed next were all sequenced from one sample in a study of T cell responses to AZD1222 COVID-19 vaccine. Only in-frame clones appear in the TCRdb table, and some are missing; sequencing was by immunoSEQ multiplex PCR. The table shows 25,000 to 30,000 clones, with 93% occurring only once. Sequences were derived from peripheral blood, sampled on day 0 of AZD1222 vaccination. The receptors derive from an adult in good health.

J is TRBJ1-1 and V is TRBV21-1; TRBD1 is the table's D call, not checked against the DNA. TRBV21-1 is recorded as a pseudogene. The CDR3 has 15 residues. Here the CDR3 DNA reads TGTGCCAGCAGCAAAGTTCCAGGGTTGGGGACTGAAGCTTTCTTT. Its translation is CASSKVPGLGTEAFF.

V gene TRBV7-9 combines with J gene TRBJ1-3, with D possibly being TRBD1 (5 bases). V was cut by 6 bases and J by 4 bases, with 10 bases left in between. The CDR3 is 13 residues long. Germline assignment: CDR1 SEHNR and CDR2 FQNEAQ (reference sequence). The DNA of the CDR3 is TGTGCCAGCAGGTGGGACGCAGGAAACACCATATATTTT. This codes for CASRWDAGNTIYF.

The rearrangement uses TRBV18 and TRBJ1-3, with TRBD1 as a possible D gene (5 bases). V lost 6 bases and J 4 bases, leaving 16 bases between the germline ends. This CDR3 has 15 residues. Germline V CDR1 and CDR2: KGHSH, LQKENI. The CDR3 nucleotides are TGTGCCAGCTCTCCCGCAGGGAGCTGGGGAAACACCATATATTTT. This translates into CASSPAGSWGNTIYF.

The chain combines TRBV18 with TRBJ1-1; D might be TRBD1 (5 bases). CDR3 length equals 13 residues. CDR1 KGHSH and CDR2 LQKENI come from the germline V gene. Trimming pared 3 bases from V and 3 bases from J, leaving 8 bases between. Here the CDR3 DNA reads TGTGCCAGCTCACCTGGCAGGGACACTGAAGCTTTCTTT. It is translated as CASSPGRDTEAFF.

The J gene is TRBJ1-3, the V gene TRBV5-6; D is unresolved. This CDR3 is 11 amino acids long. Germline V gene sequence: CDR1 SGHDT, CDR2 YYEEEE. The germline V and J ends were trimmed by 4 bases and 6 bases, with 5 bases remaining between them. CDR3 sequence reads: CASSGENTIYF. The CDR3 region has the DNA TGTGCCAGCAGCGGGGAAAACACCATATATTTT.

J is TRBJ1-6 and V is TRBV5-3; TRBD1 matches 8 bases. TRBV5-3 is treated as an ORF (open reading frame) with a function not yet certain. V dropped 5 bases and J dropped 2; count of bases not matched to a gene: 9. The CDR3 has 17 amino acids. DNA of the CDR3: TGTGCCAGAAGTTTGATCAGGGGGCCAACCTATAATTCACCCCTCCACTTT. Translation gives CARSLIRGPTYNSPLHF.

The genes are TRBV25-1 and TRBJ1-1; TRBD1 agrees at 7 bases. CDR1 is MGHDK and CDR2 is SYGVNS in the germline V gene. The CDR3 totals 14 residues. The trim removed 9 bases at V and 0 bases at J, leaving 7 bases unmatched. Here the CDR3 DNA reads TGTGCCAGTATGGGACAGTACATGAACACTGAAGCTTTCTTT. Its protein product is CASMGQYMNTEAFF.

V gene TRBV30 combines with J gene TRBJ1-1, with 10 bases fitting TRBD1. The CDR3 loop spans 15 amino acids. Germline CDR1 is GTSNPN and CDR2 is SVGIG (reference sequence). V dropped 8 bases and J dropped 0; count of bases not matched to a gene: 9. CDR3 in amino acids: CANPRQGALNTEAFF. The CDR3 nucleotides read TGTGCCAACCCTCGACAGGGGGCCTTGAACACTGAAGCTTTCTTT.

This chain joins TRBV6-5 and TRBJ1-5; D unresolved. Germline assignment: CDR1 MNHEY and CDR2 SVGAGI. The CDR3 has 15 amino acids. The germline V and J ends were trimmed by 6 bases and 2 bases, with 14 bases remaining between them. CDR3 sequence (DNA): TGTGCCAGCAGCCACACCGGGAATGGCAATCAGCCCCAGCATTTT. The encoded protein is CASSHTGNGNQPQHF.

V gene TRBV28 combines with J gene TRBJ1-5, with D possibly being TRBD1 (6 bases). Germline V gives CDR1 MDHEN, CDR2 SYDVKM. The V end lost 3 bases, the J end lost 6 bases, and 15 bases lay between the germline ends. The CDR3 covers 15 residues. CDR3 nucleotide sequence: TGTGCCAGCAGTTTTCGCAGGGGAGAAAGTCAGCCCCAGCATTTT. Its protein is CASSFRRGESQPQHF.

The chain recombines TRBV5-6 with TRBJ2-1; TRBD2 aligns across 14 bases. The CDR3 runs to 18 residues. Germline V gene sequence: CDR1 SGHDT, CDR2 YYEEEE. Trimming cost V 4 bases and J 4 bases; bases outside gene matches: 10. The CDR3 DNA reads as TGTGCCAGCAGCGGAACCGGGACTAGCGGGAGTTTTTACAATGAGCAGTTCTTC. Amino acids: CASSGTGTSGSFYNEQFF.

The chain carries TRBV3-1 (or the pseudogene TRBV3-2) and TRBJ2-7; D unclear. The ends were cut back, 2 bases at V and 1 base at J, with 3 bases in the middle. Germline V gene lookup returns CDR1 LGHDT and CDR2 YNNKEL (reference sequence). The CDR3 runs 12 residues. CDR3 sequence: CASSQLSYEQYF. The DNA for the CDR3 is TGTGCCAGCAGCCAACTGTCCTACGAGCAGTACTTC.

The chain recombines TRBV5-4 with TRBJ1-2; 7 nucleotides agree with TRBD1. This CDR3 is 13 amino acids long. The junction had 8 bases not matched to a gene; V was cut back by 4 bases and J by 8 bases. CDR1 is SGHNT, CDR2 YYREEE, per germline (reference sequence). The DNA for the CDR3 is TGTGCCAGCAGCGTCGACAGGGCGGAGGGCTACACCTTC. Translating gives CASSVDRAEGYTF.

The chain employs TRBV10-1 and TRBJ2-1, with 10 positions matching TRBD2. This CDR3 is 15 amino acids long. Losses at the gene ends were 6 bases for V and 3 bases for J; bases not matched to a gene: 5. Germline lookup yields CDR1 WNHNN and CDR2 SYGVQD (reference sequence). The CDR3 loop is CASSSGTSDYNEQFF. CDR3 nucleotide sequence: TGCGCCAGCAGCTCCGGGACTAGCGACTACAATGAGCAGTTCTTC.

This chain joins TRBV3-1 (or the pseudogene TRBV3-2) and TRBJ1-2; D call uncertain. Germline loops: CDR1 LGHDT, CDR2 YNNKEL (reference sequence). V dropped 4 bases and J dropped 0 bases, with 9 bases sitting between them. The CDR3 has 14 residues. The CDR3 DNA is TGTGCCAGCAGCCTTGCCACTTCTAACTATGGCTACACCTTC. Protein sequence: CASSLATSNYGYTF.

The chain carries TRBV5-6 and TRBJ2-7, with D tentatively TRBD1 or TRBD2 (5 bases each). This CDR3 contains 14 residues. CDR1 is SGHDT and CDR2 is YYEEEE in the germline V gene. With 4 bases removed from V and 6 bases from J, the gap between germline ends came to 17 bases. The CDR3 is CASSVPRDHPEQYF. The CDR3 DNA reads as TGTGCCAGCAGCGTCCCTCGGGACCACCCCGAGCAGTACTTC.

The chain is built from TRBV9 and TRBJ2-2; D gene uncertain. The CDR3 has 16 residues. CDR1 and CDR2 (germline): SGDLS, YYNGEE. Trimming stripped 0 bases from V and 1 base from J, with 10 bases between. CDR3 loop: CASSVVLAKNTGELFF. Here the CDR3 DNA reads TGTGCCAGCAGCGTAGTGTTGGCGAAGAACACCGGGGAGCTGTTTTTT.

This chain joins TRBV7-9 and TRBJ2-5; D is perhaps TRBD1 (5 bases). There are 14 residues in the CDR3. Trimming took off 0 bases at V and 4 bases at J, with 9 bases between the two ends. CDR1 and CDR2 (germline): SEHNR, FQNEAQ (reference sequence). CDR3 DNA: TGTGCCAGCAGCTTAGCGGGGCGTGGAGAGACCCAGTACTTC. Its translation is CASSLAGRGETQYF.

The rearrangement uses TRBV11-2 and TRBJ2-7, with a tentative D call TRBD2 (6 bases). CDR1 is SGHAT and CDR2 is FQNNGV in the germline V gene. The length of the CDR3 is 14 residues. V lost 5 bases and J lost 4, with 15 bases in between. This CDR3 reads CASSRSGLFYEQYF. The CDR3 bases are TGTGCCAGCAGCAGATCGGGACTCTTTTACGAGCAGTACTTC.

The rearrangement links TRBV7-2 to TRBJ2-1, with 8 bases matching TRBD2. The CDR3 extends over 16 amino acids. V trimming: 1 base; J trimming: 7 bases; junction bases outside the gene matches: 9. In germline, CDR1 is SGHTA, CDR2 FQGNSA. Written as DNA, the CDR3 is TGTGCCAGCAGCTTAGTTGGAATTAGCGGGACTAATGAGCAGTTCTTC. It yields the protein CASSLVGISGTNEQFF.

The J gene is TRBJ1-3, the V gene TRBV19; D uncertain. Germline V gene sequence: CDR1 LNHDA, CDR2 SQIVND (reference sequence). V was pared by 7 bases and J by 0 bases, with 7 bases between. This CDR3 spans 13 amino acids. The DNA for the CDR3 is TGTGCCAGTAAGAGCACCTCTGGAAACACCATATATTTT. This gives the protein CASKSTSGNTIYF.

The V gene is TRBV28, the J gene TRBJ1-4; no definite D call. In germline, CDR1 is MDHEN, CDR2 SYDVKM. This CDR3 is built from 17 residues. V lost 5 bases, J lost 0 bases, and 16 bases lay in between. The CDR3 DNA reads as TGTGCCAGCAGTACTACCCTCGGAAGTGCAACTAATGAAAAACTGTTTTTT. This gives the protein CASSTTLGSATNEKLFF.

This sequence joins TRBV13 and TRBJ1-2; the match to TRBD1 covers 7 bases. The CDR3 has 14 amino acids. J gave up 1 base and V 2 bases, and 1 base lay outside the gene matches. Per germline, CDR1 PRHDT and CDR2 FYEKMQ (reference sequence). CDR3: CASSLTGVNYGYTF. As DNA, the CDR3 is TGTGCCAGCAGCTTAACAGGGGTTAACTATGGCTACACCTTC.

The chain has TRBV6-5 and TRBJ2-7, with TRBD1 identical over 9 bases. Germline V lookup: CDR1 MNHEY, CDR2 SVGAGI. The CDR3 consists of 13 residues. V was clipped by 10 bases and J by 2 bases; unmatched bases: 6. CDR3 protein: CATLDRGPYEQYF. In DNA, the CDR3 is TGTGCCACCTTGGACAGGGGTCCCTACGAGCAGTACTTC.

CDR3 amino acids: CASSPPGTRSYEQYF. The CDR3 DNA sequence: TGTGCCAGCAGCCCACCCGGGACTAGGTCCTACGAGCAGTACTTC. The chain links TRBV7-2 to TRBJ2-7; 8 nucleotides match TRBD2. Germline V gene lookup returns CDR1 SGHTA and CDR2 FQGNSA. V shed 5 bases, J shed 1 base, and the junction held 7 bases outside the gene matches. The CDR3 is 15 amino acids.

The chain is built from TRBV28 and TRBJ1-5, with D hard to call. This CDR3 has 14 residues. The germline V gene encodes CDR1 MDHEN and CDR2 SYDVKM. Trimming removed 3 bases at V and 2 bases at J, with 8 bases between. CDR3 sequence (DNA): TGTGCCAGCAGTTTTTTCACAGGCAATCAGCCCCAGCATTTT. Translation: CASSFFTGNQPQHF.

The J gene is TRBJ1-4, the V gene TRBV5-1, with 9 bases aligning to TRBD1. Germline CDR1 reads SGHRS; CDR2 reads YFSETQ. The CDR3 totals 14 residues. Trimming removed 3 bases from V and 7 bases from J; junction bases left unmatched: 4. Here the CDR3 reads CASSSTGQGEKLFF. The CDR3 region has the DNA TGCGCCAGCAGCTCCACGGGACAGGGTGAAAAACTGTTTTTT.

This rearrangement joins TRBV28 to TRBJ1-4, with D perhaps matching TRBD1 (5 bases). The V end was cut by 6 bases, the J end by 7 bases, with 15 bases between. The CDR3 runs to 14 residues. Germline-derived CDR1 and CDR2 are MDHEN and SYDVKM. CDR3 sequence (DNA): TGTGCCAGCAGCCTCGGGGGGAGCAGTGAAAAACTGTTTTTT. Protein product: CASSLGGSSEKLFF.